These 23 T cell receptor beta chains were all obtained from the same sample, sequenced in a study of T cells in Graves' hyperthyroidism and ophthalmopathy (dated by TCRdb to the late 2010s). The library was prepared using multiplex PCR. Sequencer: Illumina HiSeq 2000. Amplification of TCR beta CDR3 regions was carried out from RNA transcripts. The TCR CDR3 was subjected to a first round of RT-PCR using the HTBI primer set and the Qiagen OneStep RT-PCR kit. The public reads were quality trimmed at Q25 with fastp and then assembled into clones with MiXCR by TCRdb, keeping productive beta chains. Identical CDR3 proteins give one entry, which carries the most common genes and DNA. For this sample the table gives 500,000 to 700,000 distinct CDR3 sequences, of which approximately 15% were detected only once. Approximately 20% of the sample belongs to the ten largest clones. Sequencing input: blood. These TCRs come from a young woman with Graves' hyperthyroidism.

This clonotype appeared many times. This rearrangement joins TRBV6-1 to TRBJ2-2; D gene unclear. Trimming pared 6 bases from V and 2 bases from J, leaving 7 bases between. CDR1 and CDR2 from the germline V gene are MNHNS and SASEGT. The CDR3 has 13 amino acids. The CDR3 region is CASRRANTGELFF. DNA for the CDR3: TGTGCCAGCAGAAGGGCCAACACCGGGGAGCTGTTTTTT.

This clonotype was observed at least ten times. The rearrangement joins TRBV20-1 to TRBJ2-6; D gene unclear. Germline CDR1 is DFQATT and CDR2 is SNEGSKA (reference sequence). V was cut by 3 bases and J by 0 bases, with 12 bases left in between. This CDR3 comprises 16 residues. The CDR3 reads CSAREGRASGANVLTF. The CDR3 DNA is TGCAGTGCTAGGGAAGGCAGAGCCTCTGGGGCCAACGTCCTGACTTTC.

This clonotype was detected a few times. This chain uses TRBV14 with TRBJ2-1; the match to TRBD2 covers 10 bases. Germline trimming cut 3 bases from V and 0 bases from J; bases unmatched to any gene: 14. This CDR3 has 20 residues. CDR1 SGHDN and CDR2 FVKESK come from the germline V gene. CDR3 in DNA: TGTGCCAGCAGCCATCGGGCAGCGGGAGGGTCCGAGAGCTCCTACAATGAGCAGTTCTTC. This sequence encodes CASSHRAAGGSESSYNEQFF.

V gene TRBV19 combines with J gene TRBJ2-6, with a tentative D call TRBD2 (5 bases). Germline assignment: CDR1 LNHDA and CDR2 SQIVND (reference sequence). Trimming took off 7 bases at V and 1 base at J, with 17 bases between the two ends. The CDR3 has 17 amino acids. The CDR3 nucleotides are TGTGCCAGTAACGGTGGTGCAGGACTTTCTGGGGCCAACGTCCTGACTTTC. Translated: CASNGGAGLSGANVLTF.

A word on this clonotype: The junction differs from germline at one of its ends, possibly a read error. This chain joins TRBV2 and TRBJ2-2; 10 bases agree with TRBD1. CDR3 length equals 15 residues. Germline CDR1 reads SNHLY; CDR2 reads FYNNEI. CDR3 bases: TGTGCCAGCAGTGGGACAGGGGGGAACACCGGGGGGCTGTTTTTT. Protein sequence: CASSGTGGNTGGLFF.

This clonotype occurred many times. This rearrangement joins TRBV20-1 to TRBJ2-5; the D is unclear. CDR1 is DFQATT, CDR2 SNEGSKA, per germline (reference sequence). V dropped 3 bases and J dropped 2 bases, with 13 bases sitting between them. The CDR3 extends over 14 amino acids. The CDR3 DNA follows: TGCAGTGCTAGTAGTCACTCGTATCAAGAGACCCAGTACTTC. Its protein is CSASSHSYQETQYF.

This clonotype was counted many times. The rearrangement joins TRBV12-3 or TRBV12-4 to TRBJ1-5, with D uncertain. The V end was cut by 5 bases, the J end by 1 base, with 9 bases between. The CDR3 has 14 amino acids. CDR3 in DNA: TGTGCCAGCAGTCCCCGGAGAAGCAATCAGCCCCAGCATTTT. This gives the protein CASSPRRSNQPQHF.

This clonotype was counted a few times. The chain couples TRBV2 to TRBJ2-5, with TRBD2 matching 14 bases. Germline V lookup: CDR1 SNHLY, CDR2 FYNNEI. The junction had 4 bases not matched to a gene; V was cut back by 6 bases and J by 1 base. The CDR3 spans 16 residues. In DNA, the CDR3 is TGTGCCAGCAGGGGGGGACTAGCGGGGGCCCAAGAGACCCAGTACTTC. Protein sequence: CASRGGLAGAQETQYF.

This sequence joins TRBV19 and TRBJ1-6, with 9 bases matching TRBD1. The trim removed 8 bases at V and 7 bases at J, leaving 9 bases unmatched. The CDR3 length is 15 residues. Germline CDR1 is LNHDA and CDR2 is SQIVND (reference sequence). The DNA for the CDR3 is TGTGCCAGTCGACATCGGACAGGGGAAAATTCACCCCTCCACTTT. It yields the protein CASRHRTGENSPLHF.

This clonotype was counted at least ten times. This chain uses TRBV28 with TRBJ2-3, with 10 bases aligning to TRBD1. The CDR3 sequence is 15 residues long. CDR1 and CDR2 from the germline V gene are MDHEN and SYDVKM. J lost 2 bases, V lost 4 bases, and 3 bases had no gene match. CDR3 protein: CASSWTGGYTDTQYF. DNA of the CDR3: TGTGCCAGCAGTTGGACAGGGGGGTACACAGATACGCAGTATTTT.

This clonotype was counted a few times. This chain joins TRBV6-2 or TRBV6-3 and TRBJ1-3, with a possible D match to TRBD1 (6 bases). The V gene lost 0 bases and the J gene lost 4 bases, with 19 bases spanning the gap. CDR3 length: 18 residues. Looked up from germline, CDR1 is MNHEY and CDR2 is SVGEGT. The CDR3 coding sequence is TGTGCCAGCAGTTACTCGATATTCGACAGGTTCTCCGGAAACACCATATATTTT. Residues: CASSYSIFDRFSGNTIYF.

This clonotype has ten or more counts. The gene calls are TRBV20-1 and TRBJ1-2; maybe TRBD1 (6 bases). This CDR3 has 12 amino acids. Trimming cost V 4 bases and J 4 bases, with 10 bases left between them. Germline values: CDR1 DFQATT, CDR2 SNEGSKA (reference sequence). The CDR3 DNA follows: TGCAGTGCTATTACAGGGACCTATGGCTACACCTTC. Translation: CSAITGTYGYTF.

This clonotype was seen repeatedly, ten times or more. The CDR3, as DNA: TGTGCCACCAAGATCGAACAGGGAAATTACGAGCAGTACTTC. It translates to CATKIEQGNYEQYF. The chain carries TRBV15 and TRBJ2-7, with a weak D call TRBD1 (6 bases). Per germline, CDR1 LNHNV and CDR2 YYDKDF (reference sequence). The CDR3 runs 14 residues. V lost 7 bases, J lost 4 bases, and 17 bases lay in between. The variable domain in full, completed from reference TRBV15 and TRBJ2-7, reads DAMVIQNPRYQVTQFGKPVTLSCSQTLNHNVMYWYQQKSSQAPKLLFHYYDKDFNNEADTPDNFQSRRPNTSFCFLDIRSPGLGDTAMYLCATKIEQGNYEQYFGPGTRLTVT.

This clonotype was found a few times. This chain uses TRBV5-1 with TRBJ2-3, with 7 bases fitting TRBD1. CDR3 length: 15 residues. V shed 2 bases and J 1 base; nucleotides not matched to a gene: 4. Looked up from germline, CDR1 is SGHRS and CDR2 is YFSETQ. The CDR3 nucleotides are TGCGCCAGCAGCTTCGACAGGGTGGGCACAGATACGCAGTATTTT. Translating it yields CASSFDRVGTDTQYF.

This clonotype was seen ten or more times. CDR3: CASSYHGRGRRPNEQFF. CDR3 nucleotides: TGTGCCAGCAGTTACCACGGCAGGGGGCGAAGGCCCAATGAGCAGTTCTTC. The genes are TRBV6-5 and TRBJ2-1; 8 positions match TRBD1. CDR3 length: 17 amino acids. The V and J ends lost 2 bases and 6 bases, in that order; junction bases with no gene match: 12. The germline V gene has CDR1 MNHEY and CDR2 SVGAGI.

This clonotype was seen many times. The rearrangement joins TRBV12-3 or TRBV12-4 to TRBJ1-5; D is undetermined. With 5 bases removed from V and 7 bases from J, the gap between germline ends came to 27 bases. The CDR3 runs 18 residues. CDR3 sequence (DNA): TGTGCCAGCAGTACCTTAACTCCGGGAGGATGGGGATGGCAGCCCCAGCATTTT. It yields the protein CASSTLTPGGWGWQPQHF.

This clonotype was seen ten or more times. CDR3 bases: TGTGCCAGCAGCTTGCGAGTTGCCGGGAATTCACCCCTCCACTTT. Residues: CASSLRVAGNSPLHF. This sequence joins TRBV5-6 and TRBJ1-6, with no clear D. CDR1 is SGHDT and CDR2 is YYEEEE in the germline V gene. Trimming shortened V by 1 base and J by 7 bases, and 12 bases separated the two germline ends. This CDR3 is 15 amino acids long.

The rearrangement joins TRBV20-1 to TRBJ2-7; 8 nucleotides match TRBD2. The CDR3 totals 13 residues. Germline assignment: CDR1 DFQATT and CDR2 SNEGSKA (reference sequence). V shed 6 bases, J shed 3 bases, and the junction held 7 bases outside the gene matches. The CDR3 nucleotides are TGCAGTGCCACTGATAGCGGGATCTACGAGCAGTACTTC. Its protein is CSATDSGIYEQYF.

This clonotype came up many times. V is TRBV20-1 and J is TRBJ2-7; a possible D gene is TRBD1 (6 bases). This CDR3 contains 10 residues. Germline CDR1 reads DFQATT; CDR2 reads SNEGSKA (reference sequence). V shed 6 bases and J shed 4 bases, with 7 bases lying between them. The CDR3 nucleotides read TGCAGTGCAGGGGGTTACGAGCAGTACTTC. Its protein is CSAGGYEQYF.

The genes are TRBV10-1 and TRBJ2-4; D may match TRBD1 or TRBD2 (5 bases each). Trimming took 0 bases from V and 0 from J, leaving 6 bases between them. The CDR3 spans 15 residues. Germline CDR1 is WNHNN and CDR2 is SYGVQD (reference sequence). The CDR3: CASSESRGAKNIQYF. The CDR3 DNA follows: TGCGCCAGCAGTGAGTCGAGGGGAGCCAAAAACATTCAGTACTTC.

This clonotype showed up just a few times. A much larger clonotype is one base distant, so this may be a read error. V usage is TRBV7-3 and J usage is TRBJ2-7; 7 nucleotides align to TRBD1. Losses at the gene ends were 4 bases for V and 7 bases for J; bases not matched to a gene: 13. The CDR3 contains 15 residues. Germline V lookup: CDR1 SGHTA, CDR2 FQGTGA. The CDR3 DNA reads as TGTGCCAGCAGCTCACCGGACCGGGGCAGGGGGGAGCAGTACTTC. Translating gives CASSSPDRGRGEQYF.

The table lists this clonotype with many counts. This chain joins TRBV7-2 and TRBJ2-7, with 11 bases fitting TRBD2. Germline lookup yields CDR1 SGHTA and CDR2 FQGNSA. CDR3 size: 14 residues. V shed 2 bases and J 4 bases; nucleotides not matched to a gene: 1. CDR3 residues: CASSLSSGGYEQYF. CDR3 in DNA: TGTGCCAGCAGCTTATCTAGCGGGGGGTACGAGCAGTACTTC.

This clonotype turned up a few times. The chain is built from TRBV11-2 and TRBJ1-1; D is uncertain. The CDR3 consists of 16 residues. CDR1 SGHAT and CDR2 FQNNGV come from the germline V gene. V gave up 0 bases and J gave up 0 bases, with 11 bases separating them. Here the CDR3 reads CASSLDQKEMNTEAFF. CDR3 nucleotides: TGTGCCAGCAGCTTAGATCAAAAAGAAATGAACACTGAAGCTTTCTTT.